This T cell receptor (beta chain) was sequenced during a study of human T cells and chemical hapten exposure. Time point described: patch test 2, 6 weeks after DPC sensitization. Treatment: therapeutic diphenylcyclopropenone sensitization with weekly scalp DPC. One entry per CDR3 protein, called by TCRdb with MiXCR from the RACE reads. The sample records under 450,000 distinct CDR3 sequences, roughly 6.3% being singletons. This clonotype was seen only a few times. The specimen comprised whole blood, sampled in connection with sensitization to the hapten diphenylcyclopropenone (DPC). This clonotype was sampled from a young woman with alopecia areata. Some clones in this sample may be carry-over from other donors' samples.

CDR3 sequence reads: CSARKAGGESEQFF. DNA for the CDR3: TGCAGTGCTAGGAAAGCGGGGGGTGAATCGGAGCAGTTCTTC. The chain uses TRBV20-1 and TRBJ2-1, with 9 bases identical to TRBD2. Germline V gene data show CDR1 as DFQATT and CDR2 as SNEGSKA (reference sequence). The CDR3 covers 14 residues. V trimming: 3 bases; J trimming: 10 bases; junction bases outside the gene matches: 10.